The 13 T cell receptor beta chains listed next were all sequenced from one sample in a study of CD8 T cells in ankylosing spondylitis. From the 5' RACE reads, TCRdb called clonotypes with MiXCR, one entry per CDR3 protein. The sample carries about 130,000 distinct CDR3 sequences, about a tenth recorded once. The sequenced sample consisted of blood, either unsorted or a sorted T cell fraction (not recorded which). Receptor source: a male donor with ankylosing spondylitis or in good health (not recorded which).

In this sample, this clonotype turned up many times. The rearrangement uses TRBV7-3 and TRBJ2-5; D ambiguous. Germline CDR1 reads SGHTA; CDR2 reads FQGTGA. The CDR3 totals 14 residues. V was cut by 0 bases and J by 3 bases, with 8 bases left in between. CDR3 in DNA: TGTGCCAGCAGCTTAACGGCTGGGAAAGAGACCCAGTACTTC. Translating it yields CASSLTAGKETQYF.

For the CDR3, the DNA is TGCGCCAGCAGCTCGATGTGGGTCTTAGCGGGAGGCATCTACAATGAGCAGTTCTTC. Residues: CASSSMWVLAGGIYNEQFF. The chain links TRBV5-1 to TRBJ2-1; TRBD2 aligns across 10 bases. This CDR3 has 19 residues. V lost 3 bases and J lost 3; bases outside the gene matches: 15. Per the germline V gene, CDR1 is SGHRS and CDR2 is YFSETQ. The entire variable domain, with the rest obtained from reference TRBV5-1 and TRBJ2-1, is as follows: KAGVTQTPRYLIKTRGQQVTLSCSPISGHRSVSWYQQTPGQGLQFLFEYFSETQRNKGNFPGRFSGRQFSNSRSEMNVSTLELGDSALYLCASSSMWVLAGGIYNEQFFGPGTRLTVL.

This clonotype occurred many times. The gene calls are TRBV20-1 and TRBJ2-5; 9 nucleotides align to TRBD1. J was trimmed by 5 bases and V by 5 bases; bases with no gene match: 9. This CDR3 spans 14 amino acids. Germline V gene sequence: CDR1 DFQATT, CDR2 SNEGSKA (reference sequence). CDR3 residues: CSAPRTGERETQYF. The CDR3 coding sequence is TGCAGTGCTCCTCGGACAGGGGAACGGGAGACCCAGTACTTC.

This clonotype has a count of ten or more. The chain has TRBV29-1 and TRBJ2-1, with 11 bases fitting TRBD1. The junction had 3 bases not matched to a gene; V was cut back by 6 bases and J by 5 bases. The CDR3 consists of 13 residues. Germline CDR1 is SQVTM and CDR2 is ANQGSEA. The CDR3 reads CSVGQGAHNEQFF. The CDR3 region has the DNA TGCAGCGTCGGACAGGGGGCTCACAATGAGCAGTTCTTC.

This clonotype was counted many times. CDR3: CASSLLTGAHQPQHF. The CDR3 DNA sequence: TGTGCCAGCAGTTTGCTTACAGGGGCACATCAGCCCCAGCATTTT. V is TRBV28 and J is TRBJ1-5; 7 bases are shared with TRBD1. V was clipped by 3 bases and J by 5 bases; unmatched bases: 7. CDR1 MDHEN and CDR2 SYDVKM come from the germline V gene. The CDR3 is made up of 15 amino acids.

There are a few counts of this clonotype. The junction shows a germline mismatch at one end, possibly a read error. V is TRBV20-1 and J is TRBJ1-6; possible D gene TRBD1, 5 bases. CDR1 and CDR2 from the germline V gene are DFQATT and SNEGSKA (reference sequence). The CDR3 is 16 residues long. The CDR3 DNA reads TGCTGTGCTAGAGATCAGAGGGGCCCTTATAATTCACCCCTCCACTTT. It specifies CCARDQRGPYNSPLHF.

This clonotype was observed at least ten times. This chain links TRBV9 with TRBJ2-7; a weak D match, TRBD1 (6 bases). The germline V and J ends were trimmed by 4 bases and 3 bases, with 23 bases remaining between them. Per the germline V gene, CDR1 is SGDLS and CDR2 is YYNGEE. The CDR3 sequence is 17 residues long. The CDR3, as DNA: TGTGCCAGCAGCCCGCACCCCGGGACACTCAAAGACTACGAGCAGTACTTC. Its translation: CASSPHPGTLKDYEQYF.

This clonotype was counted a few times. The rearrangement links TRBV20-1 to TRBJ2-7; 7 nucleotides match TRBD2. Trimming cost V 6 bases and J 6 bases; bases outside gene matches: 11. The CDR3 spans 13 residues. The germline V gene encodes CDR1 DFQATT and CDR2 SNEGSKA (reference sequence). The CDR3, as DNA: TGCAGTGCCGGGCTGGGGGGGTCTTCCGAGCAGTACTTC. It is translated as CSAGLGGSSEQYF.

This clonotype was observed at least ten times. This chain links TRBV12-3 or TRBV12-4 with TRBJ2-5; D remains ambiguous. The CDR3 length is 13 residues. V lost 1 base and J 3 bases, leaving 6 bases between the germline ends. This CDR3 reads CASSLGQKETQYF. The CDR3 DNA reads as TGTGCCAGCAGTTTAGGGCAGAAAGAGACCCAGTACTTC.

This clonotype has ten or more counts. This chain connects TRBV7-2 to TRBJ2-2, with unresolved D. The CDR3 sequence is 17 residues long. The V and J ends lost 5 bases and 0 bases respectively, with 16 bases between them. CDR1 SGHTA and CDR2 FQGNSA come from the germline V gene. The CDR3 here is CASSLRHNLANTGELFF. As DNA, the CDR3 is TGTGCCAGCAGCCTAAGACACAACCTCGCGAACACCGGGGAGCTGTTTTTT.

This clonotype was recorded at least ten times. This sequence joins TRBV7-3 and TRBJ2-5, with D tentatively TRBD2 (6 bases). V was shortened by 2 bases and J by 4 bases, with 14 bases between the two germline ends. Germline loops: CDR1 SGHTA, CDR2 FQGTGA. The CDR3 extends over 15 amino acids. The CDR3 here is CASSLGTAGRETQYF. The CDR3 DNA follows: TGTGCCAGCAGCTTAGGGACTGCGGGTCGAGAGACCCAGTACTTC. Combining the CDR3 with reference TRBV7-3 and TRBJ2-5 gives the whole variable domain GAGVSQTPSNKVTEKGKYVELRCDPISGHTALYWYRQSLGQGPEFLIYFQGTGAADDSGLPNDRFFAVRPEGSVSTLKIQRTERGDSAVYLCASSLGTAGRETQYFGPGTRLLVL.

This clonotype was found many times. The chain combines TRBV5-1 with TRBJ2-3; D is perhaps TRBD1 or TRBD2 (6 bases each). CDR1 and CDR2 (germline): SGHRS, YFSETQ. CDR3 size: 16 residues. With 5 bases removed from V and 5 bases from J, the gap between germline ends came to 21 bases. The CDR3, as DNA: TGCGCCAGCAGGAGAACCGGGGGCGCAGCAGGAGATACGCAGTATTTT. Translating it yields CASRRTGGAAGDTQYF.

This clonotype came up many times. The chain has TRBV5-1 and TRBJ1-1; 8 bases line up with TRBD1. The V gene's germline CDR1 is SGHRS and CDR2 YFSETQ. J lost 3 bases, V lost 4 bases, and 11 bases had no gene match. The CDR3 runs 16 residues. CDR3 sequence reads: CASSPVAGGADTEAFF. The CDR3, as DNA: TGCGCCAGCAGCCCCGTGGCAGGGGGCGCGGACACTGAAGCTTTCTTT.